Listed below are T cell receptor beta chains from one sample, sequenced in a study of cytomegalovirus exposure and HLA in healthy donors. This table comes from immunoSEQ multiplex PCR, and its TCRdb copy is limited to in-frame clones, with some not included. This repertoire shows 170,000 or so clones, roughly 80% found once; its top ten account for more than 0.35%. The sample comprised PBMCs. The receptor source for this set is a boy aged 2 to 10 in good health and CMV-seronegative. The CDR3 runs from the conserved cysteine through the conserved F or W. The D gene is left open where the match is weak. For some rows the clone size is stated as once, few or many, or as a class when expanded; others skip it.

v_gene,d_gene,abundance,j_gene,CDR3nt,CDR3aa
TRBV19,-,-,TRBJ2-1,TGTGCCAGTAGTATTGGGCCCGGTGGGCACAATGAGCAGTTCTTC,CASSIGPGGHNEQFF
TRBV5-1,-,once,TRBJ2-7,TGCGCCAGCAGCTTAACTCCTTCCTACGAGCAGTACTTC,CASSLTPSYEQYF
TRBV7-6,TRBD1,-,TRBJ2-3,TGTGCCAGCAGCTCGGGACAGGGGCTCACAGATACGCAGTATTTT,CASSSGQGLTDTQYF
TRBV18,-,-,TRBJ2-5,TGTGCCAGCTCACCACGCGGGGAGACCCAGTACTTC,CASSPRGETQYF
TRBV5-8,TRBD1,-,TRBJ1-1,TGTGCCAGCAGCCGCACGGACAGGGGCAGGCATGAAGCTTTCTTT,CASSRTDRGRHEAFF
TRBV6-1,TRBD2,-,TRBJ2-5,TGTGCCAGCAGCGGACTAGCCCGGGTGGAGGCCCAGTACTTC,CASSGLARVEAQYF
TRBV30,-,-,TRBJ2-1,TGTGCCTGGAGTTTGAGGGTTCTAAATGAGCAGTTCTTC,CAWSLRVLNEQFF
TRBV27,-,-,TRBJ1-2,TGTGCCAGCAGTGGGGGGGGATATGGCTACACCTTC,CASSGGGYGYTF
TRBV6-1,-,-,TRBJ2-1,TGTGCCAGCAGTGCCCCTCTAGCGACTTCCTACAATGAGCAGTTCTTC,CASSAPLATSYNEQFF
TRBV28,TRBD1,-,TRBJ1-1,TGTGCCAGCAGAGGGACAGGCGGAGGGATAGGGAACACTGAAGCTTTCTTT,CASRGTGGGIGNTEAFF
TRBV2,TRBD1,-,TRBJ2-7,TGTGCCAGCAGTGGCCGGGACAGCTCCCAATCATACTACGAGCAGTACTTC,CASSGRDSSQSYYEQYF
TRBV6-1,TRBD1,-,TRBJ2-7,TGTGCCTCGGACAGGGCCATTTTTTACGAGCAGTACTTC,CASDRAIFYEQYF
TRBV4-2,-,-,TRBJ1-2,TGTGCCAGCAGCCAAGCCCTCAAGGGGGATTATGGCTACACCTTC,CASSQALKGDYGYTF
TRBV5-8,-,-,TRBJ2-1,TGTGCCAGCAGCTTTCTTTTTTCAGACCGTAAGCGATCGTCCTACAATGAGCAGTTCTTC,CASSFLFSDRKRSSYNEQFF
TRBV6-5,TRBD1,-,TRBJ1-1,TGTGCCAGCAGTTACCGGACAGGGCTGAACACTGAAGCTTTCTTT,CASSYRTGLNTEAFF
TRBV7-9,TRBD1,once,TRBJ1-1,TGTGCCAGCAGCCCCGGACAGGGGGGCACTGAAGCTTTCTTT,CASSPGQGGTEAFF
TRBV13,-,-,TRBJ2-7,TGTGCCAGCAGCTTACAGGGGAGCACCTACGAGCAGTACTTC,CASSLQGSTYEQYF
TRBV5-6,TRBD2,few,TRBJ2-7,TGTGCCAGCAGCTTGATTAGCGGGACCTACGAGCAGTACTTC,CASSLISGTYEQYF
TRBV2,-,-,TRBJ1-1,TGTGCCAGCAGTGACCCCGGGACTCTTGCTGTAAACGCTGAAGCTTTCTTT,CASSDPGTLAVNAEAFF
TRBV9,TRBD1,once,TRBJ2-3,TGTGCCAGCAGCGCAAGGACAGGGGGCATTCGAGTTGTGGCAGATACGCAGTATTTT,CASSARTGGIRVVADTQYF
TRBV14,TRBD2,few,TRBJ2-3,TGTGCCAGCAGCCAAGATTTTCTAGCGGGAGTACGAGATACGCAGTATTTT,CASSQDFLAGVRDTQYF